This TCR beta chain was sequenced in a study of cytomegalovirus exposure and HLA in healthy donors. Study-wide points: Both high specificity and high sensitivity reportedly marked the classifier's diagnosis of cytomegalovirus status. Specificity for CMV antigens was confirmed in vitro for a few of the CMV-associated chains. In the 130 or so validation repertoires, a later analysis found that first-cohort TCR clusters tended to co-occur. According to the study, around 180 TCR beta chains were cytomegalovirus-associated.

Sequencing used immunoSEQ multiplex PCR; TCRdb keeps in-frame clones, though not all of them. The sample shows about 190,000 clones, approximately 84% of them seen only once. This CDR3 spans 15 amino acids. Germline CDR1 and CDR2: LGHNA and YNFKEQ. V was clipped by 2 bases and J by 4 bases; unmatched bases: 3. With respect to this clone: Its antigen is still unknown.

The rearrangement links TRBV4-2 to TRBJ2-1; TRBD2 matches at 9 bases. Sequencing was done on a sample of PBMCs. The sequence came from a man aged 18 to 30 in good health and CMV-seropositive. The CDR3 loop is CASSQQREAYNEQFF. The CDR3 nucleotides read TGTGCCAGCAGCCAACAGCGGGAGGCTTACAATGAGCAGTTCTTC.